Listed below are T cell receptor beta chains from one sample, sequenced in a study of cytomegalovirus exposure and HLA in healthy donors. Profiled with immunoSEQ multiplex PCR; TCRdb holds only in-frame clones, not every one. In the table there are about 340,000 clones, roughly 90% of which are singletons. The specimen was PBMCs. The receptors were sampled from a woman between 18 and 30 years old in good health and CMV-seronegative. CDR3s include the opening cysteine and the closing phenylalanine or tryptophan.

J	V	CDR3
TRBJ2-7	TRBV6-5	CASSYSLAEIPYEQYF
TRBJ2-7	TRBV18	CASSTGLAGGHEQYF
TRBJ1-1	TRBV28	CASSLVWYKGTGGFEAFF
TRBJ2-7	TRBV27	CASSLYGEAGYEQYF
TRBJ2-5	TRBV4-1	CASSQGEGDVETQYF
TRBJ1-5	TRBV6-5	CASSSGWFSNQPQHF
TRBJ2-1	TRBV18	CASSTPGLPRDEQFF
TRBJ2-1	TRBV15	CATSTRDTPQFF
TRBJ2-7	TRBV5-6	CASSPGVAGGFHEQYF
TRBJ2-3	TRBV6-5	CASSYAGGEVDTQYF
TRBJ1-2	TRBV10-2	CASRAGNYGYTF
TRBJ2-2	TRBV19	CASSPSGNTGELFF
TRBJ2-1	TRBV7-2	CASSNARTSGKNEQFF
TRBJ1-2	TRBV4-1	CASSQDTNYGYTF
TRBJ2-1	TRBV19	CASSGRRGRTYNEQFF
TRBJ2-7	TRBV19	CASSMASGPYEQYF